This TCR beta chain was sequenced for a study of blood T cell repertoires in COVID-19. Study as a whole: The origin of the acute and convalescent COVID-19 samples was the United States, Italy and Spain. T cells, B-cell-depleted T cells, or PBMCs provided the cDNA or gDNA that served as material.

Authors' analysis steps: From reference gene primer amplification, estimates of nucleated cell counts were derived. The repertoire was sequenced with immunoSEQ multiplex PCR; TCRdb's copy has only in-frame clones and lacks some. V and J calls and clone size come straight from that table; D and trimming were deduced from the DNA. The profile shows 160,000 or so clones, roughly 89% of them singletons. The CDR3 covers 15 residues. With 3 bases removed from V and 6 bases from J, the gap between germline ends came to 15 bases. The germline CDR1 and CDR2 sequences are SNHLY and FYNNEI. The rearrangement joins TRBV2 to TRBJ2-1; a weak D match, TRBD2 (6 bases). The sequence was collected from a woman aged 50 to 65 with acute or convalescent COVID-19. Sequencing was performed on peripheral blood. Here the CDR3 reads CASSDYGGSSNEQFF. As DNA, the CDR3 is TGTGCCAGCAGTGACTACGGGGGTAGTAGCAATGAGCAGTTCTTC.